This T cell receptor beta chain was recorded in a study of cytomegalovirus exposure and HLA in healthy donors. This CDR3 is built from 15 residues. V lost 11 bases to trimming and J lost 7 bases; unmatched junction nucleotides: 13. Germline V gene sequence: CDR1 SNHLY, CDR2 FYNNEI. TCRdb's table, derived via immunoSEQ multiplex PCR, lists solely in-frame clones and lacks some. The data hold roughly 59,000 clones, with 95% observed a single time. This sequence originates from a woman aged 18-29 years in good health and CMV-seropositive. The chain combines TRBV2 with TRBJ1-4, with TRBD1 matching 10 bases. Source material: PBMCs. CDR3 amino acids: CAGSPFRTGGEKLFF. CDR3 coding DNA: TGTGCCGGGTCCCCATTCAGGACAGGGGGTGAAAAACTGTTTTTT.